This TCR beta chain was observed in a study of cytomegalovirus exposure and HLA in healthy donors. Generated by immunoSEQ multiplex PCR, the TCRdb table keeps only in-frame clones and is missing some. Of about 120,000 clones listed, approximately 90% were seen once; the top ten hold around 4.5%. Looked up from germline, CDR1 is MGHDK and CDR2 is SYGVNS. V lost 5 bases to trimming and J lost 2 bases; unmatched junction nucleotides: 12. The CDR3 covers 17 residues. Sequencing input: PBMCs. The receptor comes from a man aged 18 to 30 in good health and CMV-seropositive. The chain has TRBV25-1 and TRBJ2-7; 10 bases match TRBD1. The CDR3, as DNA: TGTGCCAGCAGTCCCGAGACTGGGACAGGGGTGACCTACGAGCAGTACTTC. Its protein product is CASSPETGTGVTYEQYF.